This T cell receptor beta chain was identified in a study of a mutant IDH1 vaccine in newly diagnosed glioma. Stated time point: week 11, during vaccination. The study gave 300 ug of mutant IDH1 20-mer peptide per vaccine dose, with topical imiquimod. The junction had 4 bases not matched to a gene; V was cut back by 5 bases and J by 7 bases. Germline V lookup: CDR1 SGHVS, CDR2 FNYEAQ. This CDR3 spans 13 amino acids. Sequencing was performed with immunoSEQ multiplex PCR; in TCRdb, only in-frame clones are kept and a portion is missing. The sample holds roughly 60,000 clones; about 84% are singletons and the top ten take 3.5% to 4.5%. Comment on this clone: Its antigen is not known.

Whole-study results and caveats: Pseudoprogression seemed unrelated to changes in top peripheral T cell clonotypes.

This rearrangement joins TRBV7-6 to TRBJ2-1; 8 bases agree with TRBD2. The sequenced sample was PBMCs, obtained from a glioma patient whose treatment included an IDH1 peptide vaccine. This receptor was obtained from a young man with glioma. CDR3 residues: CASSASSGNEQFF. CDR3 in DNA: TGTGCCAGCAGCGCCTCTAGCGGGAATGAGCAGTTCTTC.